This T cell receptor (beta chain) came from a study of blood T cell repertoires in COVID-19. Source study methods: Scientists estimated how many nucleated cells there were by amplifying reference gene primers. Data came from immunoSEQ multiplex PCR; TCRdb stores just in-frame clones and leaves some out. V and J calls and clone size are those listed in that table; D and trimming were worked out from the DNA. The table has about 220,000 clones, around 80% seen once. V was pared by 0 bases and J by 0 bases, with 12 bases between. The CDR3 loop spans 17 amino acids. The germline CDR1 and CDR2 sequences are KGHSH and LQKENI.

Sequencing used peripheral blood. The J gene is TRBJ1-3, the V gene TRBV18; D may be TRBD1 (5 bases). This sequence originates from a human donor in a cohort sampled during active COVID-19. The CDR3 sequence: CASSPPGGDYSGNTIYF. CDR3 nucleotide sequence: TGTGCCAGCTCACCACCGGGGGGGGACTACTCTGGAAACACCATATATTTT.